This T cell receptor beta chain stems from a study of shared clonotypes between healthy human individuals. This clone was counted many times. Here immunoSEQ multiplex PCR was the method, and the copy in TCRdb shows in-frame clones only, minus some. The sample has fewer than 500,000 clones, over 60% seen once. The CDR3 loop spans 19 amino acids. V lost 4 bases to trimming and J lost 2 bases; unmatched junction nucleotides: 14. CDR1 and CDR2 (germline): LNHDA, SQIVND (reference sequence). The TCR sequence derives from a woman in her 40s in good health. Some clones in this sample may be carry-over from other donors' samples. The specimen was PBMCs. The chain combines TRBV19 with TRBJ1-5; 10 positions match TRBD1. The CDR3 DNA reads TGTGCCAGTAGTAGCGCAGGGACAGGGGCTTTTTCGGGCAATCAGCCCCAGCATTTT. This translates into CASSSAGTGAFSGNQPQHF.